The 26 T cell receptor beta chains in this list originate from one sample, sequenced in a study of blood T cell repertoires in COVID-19. Sequenced by immunoSEQ multiplex PCR; TCRdb stores in-frame clones only, minus some. The sample holds over 250,000 clones; 83% are singletons and the top ten take roughly 9.4%. The sequenced sample was peripheral blood. The receptor set was obtained from a woman in her fifties or sixties who had recovered from COVID-19.

The genes are TRBV4-1 and TRBJ2-7, with 10 bases identical to TRBD2. This CDR3 is built from 15 residues. After removal of 3 bases from V and 5 bases from J, the junction contained 7 bases not matched to a gene. Germline V CDR1 and CDR2: MGHRA, YSYEKL. This CDR3 reads CASSQRTSGLHEQYF. In nucleotides, the CDR3 is TGCGCCAGCAGCCAGAGGACTAGCGGCCTCCACGAGCAGTACTTC.

This clone was observed a handful of times. The rearrangement joins TRBV27 to TRBJ1-4; 10 nucleotides agree with TRBD1. Trimming took 2 bases from V and 3 from J; bases not matched to a gene: 12. The germline V gene has CDR1 MNHEY and CDR2 SMNVEV (reference sequence). CDR3 length: 19 amino acids. The CDR3 region has the DNA TGTGCCAGCAGTTTACGGGACAGGGGAAACAGCAGGGCTAATGAAAAACTGTTTTTT. This encodes CASSLRDRGNSRANEKLFF.

This chain links TRBV3-1 (or the pseudogene TRBV3-2) with TRBJ1-6; TRBD1 might be the D (6 bases). Between the trimmed V and J ends, which lost 6 bases and 6 bases, there was a span of 12 bases. Germline CDR1 LGHDT, CDR2 YNNKEL (reference sequence). The CDR3 is 14 amino acids. CDR3 bases: TGTGCCAGCAGGGACAGCCAGGGTAATTCACCCCTCCACTTT. It encodes CASRDSQGNSPLHF.

This rearrangement joins TRBV6-4 to TRBJ1-1, with D perhaps TRBD1 (6 bases). Germline assignment: CDR1 MRHNA and CDR2 SNTAGT. V dropped 5 bases and J dropped 2 bases, with 9 bases sitting between them. The CDR3 sequence is 13 residues long. CDR3 nucleotides: TGTGCCAGCAGTCGACAGGTAAACACTGAAGCTTTCTTT. As protein: CASSRQVNTEAFF.

CDR3 nucleotide sequence: TGTGCCAGTCAGGGGGACTCTGGCTACACCTTC. This translates into CASQGDSGYTF. The V gene is TRBV10-3, the J gene TRBJ1-2; 7 bases align to TRBD1. The trim removed 10 bases at V and 7 bases at J, leaving 6 bases unmatched. Per the germline V gene, CDR1 is ENHRY and CDR2 is SYGVKD. This CDR3 is 11 amino acids long.

The chain is built from TRBV7-2 and TRBJ1-6; unclear D gene. Germline CDR1 is SGHTA and CDR2 is FQGNSA. The CDR3 totals 13 residues. V dropped 2 bases and J dropped 10 bases, with 9 bases sitting between them. The CDR3 reads CASSLSSYSPLHF. The CDR3 DNA reads TGTGCCAGCAGCTTATCTTCCTACTCACCCCTCCACTTT.

The J gene is TRBJ1-3, the V gene TRBV7-8; D ambiguous. The V end lost 6 bases, the J end lost 0 bases, and 15 bases lay between the germline ends. The CDR3 covers 16 residues. The germline gives CDR1 SGHVS, CDR2 FQNEAQ. As DNA, the CDR3 is TGTGCCAGCAGTCCCAGAGGAGAAGGCTCTGGAAACACCATATATTTT. This codes for CASSPRGEGSGNTIYF.

This clone was observed a handful of times. V and J are TRBV7-2 and TRBJ2-2; TRBD2 matches 13 bases. Germline V CDR1 and CDR2: SGHTA, FQGNSA. Unmatched junction bases numbered 9, after V lost 5 bases and J lost 6 bases. The CDR3 covers 17 residues. DNA for the CDR3: TGTGCCAGCAGCCGGACTAGCGGGAGTGCTGATTCCGGGGAGCTGTTTTTT. Translation: CASSRTSGSADSGELFF.

CDR3 sequence: CSVEKMGYQETQYF. CDR3 DNA: TGCAGCGTTGAAAAAATGGGCTACCAAGAGACCCAGTACTTC. The genes are TRBV29-1 and TRBJ2-5; unclear D gene. Germline V gene lookup returns CDR1 SQVTM and CDR2 ANQGSEA. Trimming left V 2 bases short and J 0 bases short, with 10 bases between. This CDR3 is 14 amino acids long.

The chain couples TRBV11-3 to TRBJ2-1, with a tentative D call TRBD1 (6 bases). Germline V lookup: CDR1 SGHNT, CDR2 YENEEA. The CDR3 consists of 13 residues. Trimming left V 5 bases short and J 5 bases short, with 10 bases between. CDR3 coding DNA: TGTGCCAGCAGCGGGACAAGACACAATGAGCAGTTCTTC. Translated: CASSGTRHNEQFF.

The rearrangement uses TRBV27 and TRBJ2-5, with D possibly matching TRBD1 (6 bases). Germline assignment: CDR1 MNHEY and CDR2 SMNVEV (reference sequence). The CDR3 consists of 16 residues. The V and J ends lost 2 bases and 0 bases respectively, with 13 bases between them. CDR3 sequence reads: CASSLTTGTYQETQYF. CDR3 coding DNA: TGTGCCAGCAGTTTAACGACAGGAACCTACCAAGAGACCCAGTACTTC.

The chain couples TRBV28 to TRBJ2-5; 9 nucleotides align to TRBD1. Germline loops: CDR1 MDHEN, CDR2 SYDVKM. Trimming removed 6 bases from V and 7 bases from J; junction bases left unmatched: 12. The CDR3 sequence is 15 residues long. CDR3 DNA sequence: TGTGCCAGCAGCCCGTATCGACAGGGGGAGGGGACCCAGTACTTC. Protein sequence: CASSPYRQGEGTQYF.

This clone was observed a handful of times. This chain joins TRBV2 and TRBJ2-3; 7 positions agree with TRBD1. V trimming: 6 bases; J trimming: 6 bases; junction bases outside the gene matches: 0. The CDR3 is 11 residues long. CDR1 and CDR2 from the germline V gene are SNHLY and FYNNEI. The CDR3: CASRTGDTQYF. In nucleotides, the CDR3 is TGTGCCAGCAGGACAGGGGATACGCAGTATTTT. The whole variable domain, filled in from reference TRBV2 and TRBJ2-3, reads EPEVTQTPSHQVTQMGQEVILRCVPISNHLYFYWYRQILGQKVEFLVSFYNNEISEKSEIFDDQFSVERPDGSNFTLKIRSTKLEDSAMYFCASRTGDTQYFGPGTRLTVL.

The rearrangement links TRBV3-1 (or the pseudogene TRBV3-2) to TRBJ2-1; 12 bases agree with TRBD2. V gave up 1 base and J gave up 8 bases; unmatched junction bases: 9. The germline CDR1 and CDR2 sequences are LGHDT and YNNKEL (reference sequence). This CDR3 region has 17 residues. The CDR3 bases are TGTGCCAGCAGCCAAGCCGGAGGACTAGCGGGATCACATGAGCAGTTCTTC. It translates to CASSQAGGLAGSHEQFF.

This rearrangement joins TRBV28 to TRBJ2-5; 9 nucleotides match TRBD2. CDR3 length equals 14 residues. Germline trimming cut 3 bases from V and 5 bases from J; bases unmatched to any gene: 4. CDR1 and CDR2 from the germline V gene are MDHEN and SYDVKM. DNA for the CDR3: TGTGCCAGCAGTTTGCGTGCGGGGGGGGAGACCCAGTACTTC. Translated: CASSLRAGGETQYF.

The gene calls are TRBV4-2 and TRBJ2-5; weak D call: TRBD1 (5 bases). CDR1 and CDR2 (germline): LGHNA, YNFKEQ. There are 14 residues in the CDR3. V was clipped by 0 bases and J by 10 bases, with 15 bases between them. DNA for the CDR3: TGTGCCAGCAGCCAAGATAGTGGCAGGGCGGACCAGTACTTC. Translating it yields CASSQDSGRADQYF.

The chain has TRBV6-5 and TRBJ1-1; D not certain. The germline CDR1 and CDR2 sequences are MNHEY and SVGAGI. This CDR3 comprises 15 residues. Between the trimmed V and J ends, which lost 0 bases and 0 bases, there was a span of 8 bases. For the CDR3, the DNA is TGTGCCAGCAGTTACTCGGGCAGCATGAACACTGAAGCTTTCTTT. Translated, it gives CASSYSGSMNTEAFF.

The chain employs TRBV27 and TRBJ2-7; 7 positions agree with TRBD1. The CDR3 loop spans 16 amino acids. Germline lookup yields CDR1 MNHEY and CDR2 SMNVEV (reference sequence). V lost 0 bases to trimming and J lost 3 bases; unmatched junction nucleotides: 8. This chain's CDR3 is CASSLSYKAGGYEQYF. In nucleotides, the CDR3 is TGTGCCAGCAGTTTATCGTATAAGGCAGGGGGCTACGAGCAGTACTTC.

This sequence joins TRBV28 and TRBJ1-6, with D perhaps matching TRBD1 (6 bases). Looked up from germline, CDR1 is MDHEN and CDR2 is SYDVKM. The CDR3 totals 17 residues. The V gene lost 5 bases and the J gene lost 7 bases, with 21 bases spanning the gap. The chain's CDR3 is CASSIPGGGRLNSPLHF. The DNA for the CDR3 is TGTGCCAGCAGTATCCCGGGGGGGGGCAGGCTAAATTCACCCCTCCACTTT.

The gene calls are TRBV7-2 and TRBJ1-4; 8 nucleotides line up with TRBD1. CDR1 is SGHTA, CDR2 FQGNSA, per germline. The CDR3 length is 14 residues. V shed 5 bases and J 5 bases; nucleotides not matched to a gene: 4. This CDR3 is CASSVDRGNEKLFF. The CDR3 nucleotides are TGTGCCAGCAGCGTAGACAGGGGAAATGAAAAACTGTTTTTT.

V gene TRBV28 combines with J gene TRBJ1-2; possible D gene TRBD1, 5 bases. The CDR3 is made up of 13 amino acids. The germline gives CDR1 MDHEN, CDR2 SYDVKM. The V gene lost 2 bases and the J gene lost 7 bases, with 11 bases spanning the gap. The chain's CDR3 is CASSLNSGIGYTF. CDR3 coding DNA: TGTGCCAGCAGTTTAAATTCAGGGATTGGCTACACCTTC.

This chain's CDR3 is CASSLALGTLHF. The CDR3 DNA follows: TGTGCCAGCAGCTTAGCTCTAGGCACCCTCCACTTT. The chain links TRBV7-8 to TRBJ1-6; D is undetermined. Germline values: CDR1 SGHVS, CDR2 FQNEAQ. The CDR3 is made up of 12 amino acids. Trimming left V 0 bases short and J 14 bases short, with 8 bases between.

This chain connects TRBV29-1 to TRBJ2-3, with 7 bases that match TRBD2. Germline CDR1 is SQVTM and CDR2 is ANQGSEA. J lost 2 bases, V lost 5 bases, and 4 bases had no gene match. CDR3 length: 13 residues. The CDR3: CSVRGVLTDTQYF. The CDR3 DNA reads TGCAGCGTTCGGGGGGTCCTCACAGATACGCAGTATTTT.

J is TRBJ1-1 and V is TRBV2; D possibly corresponds to TRBD1 (5 bases). The CDR3 extends over 14 amino acids. The V end lost 0 bases, the J end lost 0 bases, and 5 bases lay between the germline ends. The germline V gene encodes CDR1 SNHLY and CDR2 FYNNEI. CDR3 coding DNA: TGTGCCAGCAGTGAAGCCAGGGTGAACACTGAAGCTTTCTTT. It translates to CASSEARVNTEAFF. The full variable domain, completed using reference TRBV2 and TRBJ1-1, is EPEVTQTPSHQVTQMGQEVILRCVPISNHLYFYWYRQILGQKVEFLVSFYNNEISEKSEIFDDQFSVERPDGSNFTLKIRSTKLEDSAMYFCASSEARVNTEAFFGQGTRLTVV.

This rearrangement joins TRBV7-9 to TRBJ1-1; a weak D match, TRBD1 (6 bases). Trimming took 2 bases from V and 9 from J, leaving 19 bases between them. CDR1 SEHNR and CDR2 FQNEAQ come from the germline V gene (reference sequence). The CDR3 sequence is 15 residues long. As DNA, the CDR3 is TGTGCCAGCAGCTTATCTCACAGGGAGAGTGAAAAAGCTTTCTTT. This gives the protein CASSLSHRESEKAFF.

This clone has only one observation. This chain connects TRBV29-1 to TRBJ2-4; D call uncertain. This CDR3 is built from 15 residues. CDR1 and CDR2 from the germline V gene are SQVTM and ANQGSEA. Trimming took 3 bases from V and 0 from J, leaving 12 bases between them. CDR3 amino acids: CSVDHPARAKNIQYF. The CDR3 DNA reads as TGCAGCGTTGATCACCCCGCCAGAGCCAAAAACATTCAGTACTTC. The entire variable domain, with the rest obtained from reference TRBV29-1 and TRBJ2-4, is as follows: SAVISQKPSRDICQRGTSLTIQCQVDSQVTMMFWYRQQPGQSLTLIATANQGSEATYESGFVIDKFPISRPNLTFSTLTVSNMSPEDSSIYLCSVDHPARAKNIQYFGAGTRLSVL.